This TCR beta chain was captured in a study of cytomegalovirus exposure and HLA in healthy donors. Germline lookup yields CDR1 MNHEY and CDR2 SVGAGI. The length of the CDR3 is 15 residues. With V trimmed by 5 bases and J by 3 bases, 7 bases remained unmatched. On this clone itself: Its antigen is not known.

Study results and caveats: Associated with cytomegalovirus, according to the listing, were 170 or so TCR beta chains. Roughly even sequencing depth across donors was the assumption behind the presence/absence analyses. What TCR beta sequences reportedly achieved was accurate prediction of HLA-A and HLA-B alleles in most subjects.

Donors consisted of healthy bone marrow donors. Amplification used 60 Vbeta primers and 13 Jbeta primers. Profiled with immunoSEQ multiplex PCR; TCRdb holds only in-frame clones, not every one. The sample has about 200,000 clones, roughly 80% seen once; the top ten hold 3.5% to 4%. The chain is built from TRBV6-5 and TRBJ1-5, with 7 bases that match TRBD1. What was sequenced was PBMCs. The sequence came from a male donor in good health and CMV-seronegative. The CDR3 bases are TGTGCCAGCAGTAACAGGGGTCTAGCCAATCAGCCCCAGCATTTT. This codes for CASSNRGLANQPQHF.